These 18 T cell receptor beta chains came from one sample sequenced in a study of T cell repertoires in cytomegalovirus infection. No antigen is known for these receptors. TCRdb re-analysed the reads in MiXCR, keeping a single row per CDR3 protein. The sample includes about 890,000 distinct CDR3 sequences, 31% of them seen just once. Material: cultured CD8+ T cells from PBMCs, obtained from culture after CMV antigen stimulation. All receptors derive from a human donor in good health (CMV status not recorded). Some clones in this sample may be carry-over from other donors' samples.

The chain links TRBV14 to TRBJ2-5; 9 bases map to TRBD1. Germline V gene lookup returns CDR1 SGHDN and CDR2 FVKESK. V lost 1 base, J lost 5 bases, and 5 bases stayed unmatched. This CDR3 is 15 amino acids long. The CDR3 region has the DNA TGTGCCAGCAGCCAAGGGGACAGGGCTTCGGAGACCCAGTACTTC. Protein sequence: CASSQGDRASETQYF.

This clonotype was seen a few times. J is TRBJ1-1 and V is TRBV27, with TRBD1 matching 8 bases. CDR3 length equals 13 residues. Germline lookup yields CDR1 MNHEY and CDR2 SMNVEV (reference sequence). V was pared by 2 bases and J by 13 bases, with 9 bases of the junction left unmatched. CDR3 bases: TGTGCCAGCAGTTTAGGCGACAGGGGTCCTGTTTTCTTT. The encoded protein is CASSLGDRGPVFF.

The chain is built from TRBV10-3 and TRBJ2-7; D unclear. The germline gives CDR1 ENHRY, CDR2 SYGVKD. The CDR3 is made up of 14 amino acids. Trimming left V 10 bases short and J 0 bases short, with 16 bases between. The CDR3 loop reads CASQLLDSSYEQYV. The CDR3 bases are TGTGCCAGCCAGCTGTTGGATTCCTCCTACGAGCAGTACGTC.

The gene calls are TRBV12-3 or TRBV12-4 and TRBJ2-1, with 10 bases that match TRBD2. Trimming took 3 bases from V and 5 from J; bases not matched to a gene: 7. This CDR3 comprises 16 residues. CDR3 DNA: TGTGCCAGCAGTTTCCCGAAGCGGGGGGGGCACAATGAGCAGTTCTTC. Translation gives CASSFPKRGGHNEQFF.

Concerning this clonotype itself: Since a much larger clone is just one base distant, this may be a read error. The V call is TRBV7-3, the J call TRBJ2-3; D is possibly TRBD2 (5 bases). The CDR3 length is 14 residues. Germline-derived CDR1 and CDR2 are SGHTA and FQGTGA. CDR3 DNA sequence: TGTGCCAGCAGCCTGGCCCTAGCTGGAGATACGCAGTGTTTT. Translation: CASSLALAGDTQCF.

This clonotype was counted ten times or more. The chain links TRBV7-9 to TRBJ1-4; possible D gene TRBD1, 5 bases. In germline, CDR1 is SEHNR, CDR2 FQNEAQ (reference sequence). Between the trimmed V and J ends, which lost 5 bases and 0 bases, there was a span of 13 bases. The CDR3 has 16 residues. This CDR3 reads CASSHSGGATNEKLFF. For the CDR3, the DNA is TGTGCCAGCAGCCATTCCGGGGGGGCAACTAATGAAAAACTGTTTTTT.

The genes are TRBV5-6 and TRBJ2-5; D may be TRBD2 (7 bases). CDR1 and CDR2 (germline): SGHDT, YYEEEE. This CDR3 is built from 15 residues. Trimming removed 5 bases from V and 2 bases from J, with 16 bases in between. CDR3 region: CASRGRGGGQETQYF. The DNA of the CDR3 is TGTGCCAGCAGGGGGAGAGGGGGGGGTCAAGAGACCCAGTACTTC.

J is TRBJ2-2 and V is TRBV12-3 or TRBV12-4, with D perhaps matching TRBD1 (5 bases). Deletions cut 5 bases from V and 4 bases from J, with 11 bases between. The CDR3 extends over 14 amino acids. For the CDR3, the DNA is TGTGCCAGCAGTGCCCAGGGTTCCACCGGGGAGCTGTTTTTT. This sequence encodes CASSAQGSTGELFF.

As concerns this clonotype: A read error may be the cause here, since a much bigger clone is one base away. CDR3 sequence reads: CATSDSERPQETQYF. The CDR3 coding sequence is TGTGCCACCAGTGATTCCGAACGGCCCCAAGAGACCCAGTACTTC. The V and J genes are TRBV24-1 and TRBJ2-5; D remains unclear. Trimming took 2 bases from V and 1 from J, leaving 10 bases between them. From germline, CDR1 is KGHDR and CDR2 SFDVKD. The CDR3 totals 15 residues.

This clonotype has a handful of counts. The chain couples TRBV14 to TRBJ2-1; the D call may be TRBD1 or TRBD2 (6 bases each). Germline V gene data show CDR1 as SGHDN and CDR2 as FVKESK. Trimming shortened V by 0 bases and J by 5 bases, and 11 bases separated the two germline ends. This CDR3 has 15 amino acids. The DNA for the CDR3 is TGTGCCAGCAGCCAAGACGGGGGCGAGAACAATGAGCAGTTCTTC. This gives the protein CASSQDGGENNEQFF.

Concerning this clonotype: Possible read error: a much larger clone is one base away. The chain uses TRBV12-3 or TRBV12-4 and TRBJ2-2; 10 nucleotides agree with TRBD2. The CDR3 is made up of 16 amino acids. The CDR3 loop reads CVSSMGLARRAGELFF. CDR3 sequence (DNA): TGTGTCAGCAGCATGGGACTAGCGCGGAGGGCCGGGGAGCTGTTTTTT.

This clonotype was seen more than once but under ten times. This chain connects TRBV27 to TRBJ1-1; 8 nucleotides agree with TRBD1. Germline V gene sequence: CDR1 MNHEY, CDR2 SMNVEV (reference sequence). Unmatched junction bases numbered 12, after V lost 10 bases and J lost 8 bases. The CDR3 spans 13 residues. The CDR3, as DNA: TGTGCCACTTCACAGGGGGGCCTGGGAGAAGCTTTCTTT. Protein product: CATSQGGLGEAFF.

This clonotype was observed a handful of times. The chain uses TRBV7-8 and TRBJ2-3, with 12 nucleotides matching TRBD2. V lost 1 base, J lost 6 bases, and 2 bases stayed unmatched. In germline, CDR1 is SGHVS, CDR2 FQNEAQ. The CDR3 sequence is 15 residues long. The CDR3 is CASSLGTSGVDTQYF. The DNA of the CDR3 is TGTGCCAGCAGCTTAGGGACTAGCGGGGTTGATACGCAGTATTTT.

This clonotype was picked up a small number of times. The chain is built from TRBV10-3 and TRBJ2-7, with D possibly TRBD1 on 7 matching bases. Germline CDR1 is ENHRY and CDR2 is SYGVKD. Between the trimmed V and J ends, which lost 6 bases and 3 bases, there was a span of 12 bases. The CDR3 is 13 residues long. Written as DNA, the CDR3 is TGTGCCATCAGGGCGGGACAGAACTACGAGCAGTACGTC. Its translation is CAIRAGQNYEQYV.

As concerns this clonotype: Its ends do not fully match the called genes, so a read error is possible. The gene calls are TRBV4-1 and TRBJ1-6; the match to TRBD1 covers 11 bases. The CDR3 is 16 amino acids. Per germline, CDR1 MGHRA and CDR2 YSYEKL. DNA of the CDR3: TGCGCCAGCAACCAACTCCGGGACAGGGGGGATTCACCCCTCCACTTT. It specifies CASNQLRDRGDSPLHF.

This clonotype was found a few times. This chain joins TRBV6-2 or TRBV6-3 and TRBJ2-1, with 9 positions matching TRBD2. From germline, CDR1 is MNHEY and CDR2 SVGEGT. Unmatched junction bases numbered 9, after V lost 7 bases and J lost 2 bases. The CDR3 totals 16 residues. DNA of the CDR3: TGTGCCAGCACACTCTTAGCGGGGGCCCCCTACAATGAGCAGTTCTTC. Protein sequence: CASTLLAGAPYNEQFF.

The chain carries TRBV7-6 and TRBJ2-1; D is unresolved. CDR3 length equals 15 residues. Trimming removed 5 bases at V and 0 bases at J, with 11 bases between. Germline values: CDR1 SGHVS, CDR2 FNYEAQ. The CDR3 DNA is TGTGCCAGCAGCAGAGAGATTAGCTCCTACAATGAGCAGTTCTTC. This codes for CASSREISSYNEQFF.

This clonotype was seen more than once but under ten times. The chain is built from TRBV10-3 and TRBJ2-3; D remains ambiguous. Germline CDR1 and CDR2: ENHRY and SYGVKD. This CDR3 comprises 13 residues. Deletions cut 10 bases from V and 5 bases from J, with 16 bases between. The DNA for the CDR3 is TGTGCCACACATCCAGGCATGAAAGATACGCAGTATTTT. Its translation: CATHPGMKDTQYF.